Listed here are 24 T cell receptor beta chains from one sample, sequenced in a study of T cell changes during pregnancy in multiple sclerosis. The method was immunoSEQ multiplex PCR; TCRdb's version includes in-frame clones alone and lacks a portion of them. Among tens of thousands of clones listed, 93% were seen once. Specimen: peripheral blood, collected after pregnancy. These receptors originate from a female donor with multiple sclerosis, enrolled in a pregnancy study.

V and J are TRBV5-1 and TRBJ1-1; D remains ambiguous. Per the germline V gene, CDR1 is SGHRS and CDR2 is YFSETQ. The V and J ends lost 0 bases and 0 bases respectively, with 15 bases between them. The CDR3 covers 17 residues. CDR3 loop: CASSLDLGSLMNTEAFF. The CDR3 DNA reads TGCGCCAGCAGCTTGGATTTGGGCAGTCTTATGAACACTGAAGCTTTCTTT. The variable domain in full, completed from reference TRBV5-1 and TRBJ1-1, reads KAGVTQTPRYLIKTRGQQVTLSCSPISGHRSVSWYQQTPGQGLQFLFEYFSETQRNKGNFPGRFSGRQFSNSRSEMNVSTLELGDSALYLCASSLDLGSLMNTEAFFGQGTRLTVV.

The V gene is TRBV6-6, the J gene TRBJ2-3; D possibly corresponds to TRBD1 (5 bases). The CDR3 covers 14 residues. Germline lookup yields CDR1 MNHNY and CDR2 SVGAGI (reference sequence). Trimming left V 1 base short and J 1 base short, with 6 bases between. The DNA of the CDR3 is TGTGCCAGCAGTTACTGGGGCCGCACAGATACGCAGTATTTT. Amino acids: CASSYWGRTDTQYF.

The chain recombines TRBV28 with TRBJ1-2; no definite D call. This CDR3 comprises 14 residues. Germline V gene sequence: CDR1 MDHEN, CDR2 SYDVKM. Trimming left V 4 bases short and J 8 bases short, with 17 bases between. The CDR3 region has the DNA TGTGCCAGCAGTTCACAGATTCCCCCTAAGGGCTACACCTTC. Protein sequence: CASSSQIPPKGYTF.

DNA of the CDR3: TGTGCCAGCAGTTACCGACAGCTCTCTGGAAACACCATATATTTT. Its protein product is CASSYRQLSGNTIYF. This sequence joins TRBV6-5 and TRBJ1-3; a weak D match, TRBD1 (5 bases). The CDR3 spans 15 residues. The V gene's germline CDR1 is MNHEY and CDR2 SVGAGI. The V end was cut by 2 bases, the J end by 0 bases, with 8 bases between.

The chain has TRBV5-1 and TRBJ1-3; 7 bases agree with TRBD1. V trimming: 0 bases; J trimming: 4 bases; junction bases outside the gene matches: 16. The CDR3 loop spans 19 amino acids. Germline CDR1 SGHRS, CDR2 YFSETQ. This CDR3 is CASSLAGDSGGLGGNTIYF. The CDR3 nucleotides are TGCGCCAGCAGCTTGGCGGGGGACAGCGGGGGACTGGGCGGAAACACCATATATTTT. The full variable domain, in which reference TRBV5-1 and TRBJ1-3 provide the parts outside the CDR3, is KAGVTQTPRYLIKTRGQQVTLSCSPISGHRSVSWYQQTPGQGLQFLFEYFSETQRNKGNFPGRFSGRQFSNSRSEMNVSTLELGDSALYLCASSLAGDSGGLGGNTIYFGEGSWLTVV.

The chain couples TRBV9 to TRBJ2-7, with TRBD1 matching 10 bases. This CDR3 comprises 15 residues. V was clipped by 0 bases and J by 6 bases; unmatched bases: 6. Germline CDR1 is SGDLS and CDR2 is YYNGEE. CDR3 sequence reads: CASSVDGTGAFEQYF. Written as DNA, the CDR3 is TGTGCCAGCAGCGTAGACGGGACAGGGGCTTTCGAGCAGTACTTC. Full variable domain (remainder filled in from reference TRBV9 and TRBJ2-7): DSGVTQTPKHLITATGQRVTLRCSPRSGDLSVYWYQQSLDQGLQFLIQYYNGEERAKGNILERFSAQQFPDLHSELNLSSLELGDSALYFCASSVDGTGAFEQYFGPGTRLTVT.

The chain uses TRBV7-3 and TRBJ2-1, with TRBD2 matching 8 bases. This CDR3 has 14 amino acids. In germline, CDR1 is SGHTA, CDR2 FQGTGA. V lost 4 bases to trimming and J lost 8 bases; unmatched junction nucleotides: 7. CDR3 in amino acids: CASSSGGGVDEQFF. CDR3 nucleotides: TGTGCCAGCAGCTCCGGGGGGGGTGTGGATGAGCAGTTCTTC.

V and J are TRBV5-1 and TRBJ2-1; no definite D call. CDR1 and CDR2 (germline): SGHRS, YFSETQ. This CDR3 contains 15 residues. Trimming removed 0 bases at V and 2 bases at J, with 9 bases between. CDR3 residues: CASSLVQSAYNEQFF. The CDR3 DNA sequence: TGCGCCAGCAGCTTGGTGCAGTCCGCCTACAATGAGCAGTTCTTC.

The chain combines TRBV4-2 with TRBJ1-1, with 7 bases identical to TRBD1. In germline, CDR1 is LGHNA, CDR2 YNFKEQ. This CDR3 contains 13 residues. V was pared by 5 bases and J by 4 bases, with 4 bases of the junction left unmatched. This chain's CDR3 is CASSFSGGTEAFF. CDR3 coding DNA: TGTGCCAGCAGCTTTTCAGGGGGCACTGAAGCTTTCTTT.

V gene TRBV30 combines with J gene TRBJ1-5, with D uncertain. Germline values: CDR1 GTSNPN, CDR2 SVGIG (reference sequence). CDR3 length: 13 residues. Deletions cut 0 bases from V and 4 bases from J, with 7 bases between. The CDR3 sequence: CAWSVQQNQPQHF. The CDR3, as DNA: TGTGCCTGGAGTGTACAACAAAATCAGCCCCAGCATTTT.

This rearrangement joins TRBV6-6 to TRBJ1-2; tentatively, D is TRBD1 (5 bases). Germline assignment: CDR1 MNHNY and CDR2 SVGAGI (reference sequence). The CDR3 covers 13 residues. V was shortened by 7 bases and J by 4 bases, with 13 bases between the two germline ends. CDR3 DNA sequence: TGTGCCAGCACGCCAGGGTACGGCTATGGCTACACCTTC. This sequence encodes CASTPGYGYGYTF.

The CDR3 DNA reads as TGTGCCAGCAGCTTCCAGCGGAACTCCTACGAGCAGTACTTC. Amino acid sequence: CASSFQRNSYEQYF. The rearrangement uses TRBV7-2 and TRBJ2-7, with D perhaps matching TRBD2 (5 bases). The CDR3 has 14 residues. The V gene lost 3 bases and the J gene lost 0 bases, with 9 bases spanning the gap. Germline CDR1 is SGHTA and CDR2 is FQGNSA.

In its sample, this clone was seen once. The CDR3 coding sequence is TGTGCCAGCAGTGCGCTAGCGGGAGGGCTAAAGTACTTC. Translated: CASSALAGGLKYF. The genes are TRBV25-1 and TRBJ2-5; 12 positions agree with TRBD2. Trimming removed 4 bases from V and 12 bases from J; junction bases left unmatched: 6. The V gene's germline CDR1 is MGHDK and CDR2 SYGVNS. The CDR3 contains 13 residues.

The gene calls are TRBV27 and TRBJ2-7; 11 bases are a match to TRBD2. CDR1 is MNHEY, CDR2 SMNVEV, per germline (reference sequence). J gave up 2 bases and V 8 bases, and 11 bases lay outside the gene matches. The CDR3 consists of 16 residues. The CDR3 DNA sequence: TGTGCCAGCGGTATTCTAGCGGGAGGAGGCCCCTACGAGCAGTACTTC. Encoded protein: CASGILAGGGPYEQYF.

Points on this clone: Other DNA sequences of this sample code for an identical CDR3. The rearrangement links TRBV7-2 to TRBJ2-3, with D tentatively TRBD1 (6 bases). Germline CDR1 is SGHTA and CDR2 is FQGNSA. The CDR3 runs to 15 residues. The V end was cut by 1 base, the J end by 3 bases, with 11 bases between. The CDR3 bases are TGTGCCAGCAGCTTAGTGGCAGGGGTTACAGATACGCAGTATTTT. It codes for CASSLVAGVTDTQYF.

This clone was counted a single time. The rearrangement joins TRBV27 to TRBJ2-2, with 9 nucleotides matching TRBD2. This CDR3 region has 16 residues. The germline V gene has CDR1 MNHEY and CDR2 SMNVEV (reference sequence). The junction had 11 bases not matched to a gene; V was cut back by 5 bases and J by 7 bases. The CDR3 DNA follows: TGTGCCAGCAGTCCCCATAGCGGGAGTAAGAGCGGGGAGCTGTTTTTT. This encodes CASSPHSGSKSGELFF.

The chain uses TRBV5-4 and TRBJ1-1, with D maybe TRBD1 (6 bases). This CDR3 comprises 15 residues. V lost 4 bases, J lost 5 bases, and 18 bases lay in between. Looked up from germline, CDR1 is SGHNT and CDR2 is YYREEE (reference sequence). Here the CDR3 DNA reads TGTGCCAGCAGCCCCTCCACAGGGATGAGGACTGAAGCTTTCTTT. It encodes CASSPSTGMRTEAFF. Together with reference TRBV5-4 and TRBJ1-1, the CDR3 gives the full variable domain: ETGVTQSPTHLIKTRGQQVTLRCSSQSGHNTVSWYQQALGQGPQFIFQYYREEENGRGNFPPRFSGLQFPNYSSELNVNALELDDSALYLCASSPSTGMRTEAFFGQGTRLTVV.

This rearrangement joins TRBV21-1 to TRBJ2-2; the table calls TRBD1, which could not be checked here. TRBV21-1 is a documented pseudogene. This CDR3 has 16 amino acids. CDR3 amino acids: CASKGAGSNDTGELFF. The CDR3, as DNA: TGTGCCAGCAAAGGAGCAGGGTCAAATGACACCGGGGAGCTGTTTTTT.

The rearrangement joins TRBV6-6 to TRBJ2-2; 7 bases line up with TRBD2. Germline loops: CDR1 MNHNY, CDR2 SVGAGI (reference sequence). J lost 8 bases, V lost 5 bases, and 8 bases had no gene match. CDR3 size: 14 residues. CDR3 coding DNA: TGTGCCAGCAGTCATGGGACTACTGCTGGGGAGCTGTTTTTT. It specifies CASSHGTTAGELFF.

J is TRBJ2-1 and V is TRBV7-3; D is possibly TRBD1 (6 bases). V was clipped by 4 bases and J by 8 bases, with 12 bases between them. This CDR3 spans 13 amino acids. Germline V gives CDR1 SGHTA, CDR2 FQGTGA. For the CDR3, the DNA is TGTGCCAGCAGCTCGACAGGTGCCCATGAGCAGTTCTTC. Protein: CASSSTGAHEQFF.

The chain links TRBV11-3 to TRBJ1-1; TRBD1 matches 9 bases. The CDR3 totals 15 residues. The germline CDR1 and CDR2 sequences are SGHNT and YENEEA. Unmatched junction bases numbered 5, after V lost 5 bases and J lost 1 base. Written as DNA, the CDR3 is TGTGCCAGCAGCGTGACAGGGGGGACGAACACTGAAGCTTTCTTT. Protein product: CASSVTGGTNTEAFF. Complete variable domain (other parts from reference TRBV11-3 and TRBJ1-1): EAGVVQSPRYKIIEKKQPVAFWCNPISGHNTLYWYLQNLGQGPELLIRYENEEAVDDSQLPKDRFSAERLKGVDSTLKIQPAELGDSAVYLCASSVTGGTNTEAFFGQGTRLTVV.

The J gene is TRBJ2-6, the V gene TRBV7-2; D uncertain. The germline V gene encodes CDR1 SGHTA and CDR2 FQGNSA. This CDR3 contains 15 residues. V shed 2 bases and J shed 2 bases, with 7 bases lying between them. CDR3 in amino acids: CASSLRRAGANVLTF. The CDR3, as DNA: TGTGCCAGCAGCTTACGGAGAGCTGGGGCCAACGTCCTGACTTTC.

The rearrangement joins TRBV25-1 to TRBJ1-3; tentative D call: TRBD1 (5 bases). V lost 5 bases, J lost 2 bases, and 10 bases lay in between. Looked up from germline, CDR1 is MGHDK and CDR2 is SYGVNS. The length of the CDR3 is 14 residues. CDR3 DNA sequence: TGTGCCAGCAGTAGGCAGGGTGCTGGAAACACCATATATTTT. Its translation: CASSRQGAGNTIYF.

V usage is TRBV2 and J usage is TRBJ1-2; tentatively, D is TRBD1 (6 bases). Germline-derived CDR1 and CDR2 are SNHLY and FYNNEI. This CDR3 spans 14 amino acids. The V end lost 7 bases, the J end lost 2 bases, and 14 bases lay between the germline ends. The CDR3 DNA is TGTGCCAGCACGCGCGGGGGGGCGAACTATGGCTACACCTTC. Translation gives CASTRGGANYGYTF.